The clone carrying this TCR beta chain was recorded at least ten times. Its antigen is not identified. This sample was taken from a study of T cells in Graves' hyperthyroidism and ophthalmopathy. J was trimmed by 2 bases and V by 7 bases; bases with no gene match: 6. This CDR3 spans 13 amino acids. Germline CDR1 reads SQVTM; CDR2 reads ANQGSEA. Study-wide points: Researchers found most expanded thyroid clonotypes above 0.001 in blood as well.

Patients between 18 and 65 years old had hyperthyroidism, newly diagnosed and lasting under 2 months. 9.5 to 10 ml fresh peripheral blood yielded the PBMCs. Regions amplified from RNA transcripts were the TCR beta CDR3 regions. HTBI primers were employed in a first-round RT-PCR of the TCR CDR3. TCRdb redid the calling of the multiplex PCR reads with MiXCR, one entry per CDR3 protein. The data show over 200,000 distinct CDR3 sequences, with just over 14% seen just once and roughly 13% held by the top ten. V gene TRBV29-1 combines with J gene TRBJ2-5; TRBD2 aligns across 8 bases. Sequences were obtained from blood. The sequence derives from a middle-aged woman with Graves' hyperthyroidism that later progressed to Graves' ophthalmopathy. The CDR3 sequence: CSGTSGFQETQYF. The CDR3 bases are TGCAGCGGTACTAGCGGATTTCAAGAGACCCAGTACTTC.